In its sample, the clone carrying this TCR beta chain was seen once. Specified treatment: randomized to nivolumab then ipilimumab (arm A) or the reverse (arm B). None of the patients previously received DNA-damaging chemotherapy. PBMC sorting kept live CD3+CD8+ cells without CD19 or CD56. The germline V and J ends were trimmed by 6 bases and 0 bases, with 18 bases remaining between them. Germline V gene lookup returns CDR1 SGHAT and CDR2 FQNNGV. The CDR3 covers 17 residues. Profiled with immunoSEQ multiplex PCR; TCRdb holds only in-frame clones, not every one. The table lists some 35,000 clones, nearly 90% of them singletons. These data originate in a study of sequential checkpoint blockade in melanoma. On the study more broadly: Arm A got nivolumab then ipilimumab; arm B the reverse, 1:1. Each arm's sequence ended with maintenance nivolumab.

The clonotype comes from a human donor with melanoma. The chain links TRBV11-2 to TRBJ2-1, with D perhaps TRBD2 (6 bases). This specimen was CD8+ T cells sorted from blood (inferred from file names), taken from a patient given nivolumab and ipilimumab in sequence. The CDR3 nucleotides read TGTGCCAGCAGTAAAATGAACTTAGCGGTCTCCTACAATGAGCAGTTCTTC. Amino acid sequence: CASSKMNLAVSYNEQFF.